Sequencing of this TCR beta chain was carried out in a study of cytomegalovirus exposure and HLA in healthy donors. This PCR relied on a set of 60 Vbeta primers and 13 Jbeta primers. Clones were sequenced by immunoSEQ multiplex PCR, and TCRdb holds only the in-frame ones, with some missing. The table lists some 160,000 clones, nearly 80% of them singletons. Losses at the gene ends were 1 base for V and 6 bases for J; bases not matched to a gene: 5. CDR3 size: 14 residues. Germline CDR1 SGHVS, CDR2 FQNEAQ. Source material: PBMCs. This sequence was found in a middle-aged woman in good health and CMV-seronegative. The chain joins TRBV7-8 to TRBJ1-2, with 7 bases aligning to TRBD1. This chain's CDR3 is CASSLGTGRDGYTF. The CDR3 region has the DNA TGTGCCAGCAGCTTAGGGACAGGTCGGGATGGCTACACCTTC.